The 26 T cell receptor beta chains below were found in one sample sequenced in a study of response to subunit inactivated influenza vaccine. In TCRdb, the RT-PCR reads were re-called with MiXCR into one record per CDR3 protein. Of approximately 290,000 distinct CDR3 sequences in the sample, about 20% were seen once. The source was PBMCs from blood, collected about 20 months after vaccination. Receptors originate from a man between 50 and 75 years old who received an inactivated influenza vaccine.

This clonotype was seen only a few times. The chain combines TRBV9 with TRBJ2-7; 10 bases line up with TRBD2. The CDR3 contains 15 residues. V shed 1 base, J shed 4 bases, and the junction held 5 bases outside the gene matches. Germline CDR1 is SGDLS and CDR2 is YYNGEE. The CDR3 region has the DNA TGTGCCAGCAGCGTAACTAGCGGGACCACATACGAGCAGTACTTC. Translated, it gives CASSVTSGTTYEQYF.

This clonotype appeared a few times. The chain couples TRBV12-3 or TRBV12-4 to TRBJ2-5, with unresolved D. There are 15 residues in the CDR3. Trimming shortened V by 2 bases and J by 2 bases, and 12 bases separated the two germline ends. CDR3 coding DNA: TGTGCCAGCAGTTTACTTTCGGGCCGGCAAGAGACCCAGTACTTC. This sequence encodes CASSLLSGRQETQYF.

This clonotype was seen just once. The chain has TRBV2 and TRBJ1-2, with 11 nucleotides matching TRBD1. Unmatched junction bases numbered 7, after V lost 3 bases and J lost 7 bases. The CDR3 has 15 residues. The germline gives CDR1 SNHLY, CDR2 FYNNEI. Written as DNA, the CDR3 is TGTGCCAGCAGTGAGGGACAGGGGGGGCTCAGTGGCTACACCTTC. It specifies CASSEGQGGLSGYTF.

The rearrangement joins TRBV9 to TRBJ1-2; 9 nucleotides match TRBD1. J lost 7 bases, V lost 3 bases, and 10 bases had no gene match. The V gene's germline CDR1 is SGDLS and CDR2 YYNGEE. This CDR3 region has 15 residues. In DNA, the CDR3 is TGTGCCAGCAGCGCCAGGGACAGGGACGCTCTTGGCTACACCTTC. Protein sequence: CASSARDRDALGYTF.

The genes are TRBV28 and TRBJ2-7, with D tentatively TRBD2 (6 bases). Trimming took 2 bases from V and 0 from J, leaving 20 bases between them. The germline CDR1 and CDR2 sequences are MDHEN and SYDVKM. The CDR3 is made up of 18 amino acids. The CDR3 loop is CASSLIVSLGRSSYEQYF. Here the CDR3 DNA reads TGTGCCAGCAGTTTAATCGTGAGCCTTGGGAGGAGCTCCTACGAGCAGTACTTC.

This clonotype was found a few times. V gene TRBV19 combines with J gene TRBJ2-2; D ambiguous. The CDR3 consists of 11 residues. V was trimmed by 3 bases and J by 10 bases, leaving 6 bases between them. Germline V gene data show CDR1 as LNHDA and CDR2 as SQIVND (reference sequence). Here the CDR3 reads CASSIYSELFF. DNA for the CDR3: TGTGCCAGTAGTATTTACTCGGAGCTGTTTTTT.

This clonotype occurred once. V gene TRBV4-2 combines with J gene TRBJ2-2; 14 nucleotides agree with TRBD2. This CDR3 is built from 15 residues. Per germline, CDR1 LGHNA and CDR2 YNFKEQ. Trimming took 4 bases from V and 6 from J; bases not matched to a gene: 1. The CDR3 here is CASSLGLAGAGELFF. The CDR3 coding sequence is TGTGCCAGCAGCCTGGGACTAGCGGGAGCCGGGGAGCTGTTTTTT.

The rearrangement joins TRBV12-3 or TRBV12-4 to TRBJ2-7; 8 nucleotides align to TRBD1. With V trimmed by 5 bases and J by 1 base, 13 bases remained unmatched. The CDR3 loop spans 17 amino acids. The CDR3 DNA sequence: TGTGCCAGCAGTCCCGTAGTCAACAGGGGGGTATCCTACGAGCAGTACTTC. Translation: CASSPVVNRGVSYEQYF.

This clonotype was seen at least ten times. The gene calls are TRBV18 and TRBJ2-2; tentative D call: TRBD2 (6 bases). The CDR3 totals 16 residues. V lost 6 bases to trimming and J lost 1 base, with 15 bases between them. Germline V gene data show CDR1 as KGHSH and CDR2 as LQKENI. The CDR3 protein is CASSPEGRVNTGELFF. DNA for the CDR3: TGTGCCAGCTCCCCGGAGGGCCGGGTGAACACCGGGGAGCTGTTTTTT.

The gene calls are TRBV28 and TRBJ2-6; D uncertain. Germline-derived CDR1 and CDR2 are MDHEN and SYDVKM. This CDR3 is built from 15 residues. The V end was cut by 5 bases, the J end by 0 bases, with 8 bases between. The CDR3: CASSKGSSGANVLTF. CDR3 sequence (DNA): TGTGCCAGCAGTAAGGGAAGCTCTGGGGCCAACGTCCTGACTTTC.

The rearrangement joins TRBV29-1 to TRBJ2-7; perhaps TRBD1 as D (6 bases). CDR3 length: 13 amino acids. Germline values: CDR1 SQVTM, CDR2 ANQGSEA. With 4 bases removed from V and 0 bases from J, the gap between germline ends came to 10 bases. CDR3: CSVGGTSSYEQYF. The CDR3 nucleotides read TGCAGCGTTGGGGGGACAAGCTCCTACGAGCAGTACTTC.

This clonotype was counted at least ten times. The J gene is TRBJ1-3, the V gene TRBV12-3 or TRBV12-4, with D unclear. V dropped 1 base and J dropped 4 bases, with 17 bases sitting between them. CDR3 length: 17 amino acids. The CDR3 DNA follows: TGTGCCAGCAGTTTAGGGGCGGTTCTTGGCCTCGGAAACACCATATATTTT. It translates to CASSLGAVLGLGNTIYF.

This clonotype was counted only a few times. The gene calls are TRBV7-2 and TRBJ2-3; a weak D match, TRBD2 (6 bases). Germline V gene sequence: CDR1 SGHTA, CDR2 FQGNSA. V was trimmed by 1 base and J by 4 bases, leaving 15 bases between them. The CDR3 has 16 amino acids. The CDR3, as DNA: TGTGCCAGCAGCTTAGTGGGAGGCGTGCGTGCAGATACGCAGTATTTT. It yields the protein CASSLVGGVRADTQYF.

This clonotype has ten or more counts. This chain links TRBV20-1 with TRBJ1-5, with 9 bases matching TRBD1. This CDR3 is built from 15 residues. CDR1 is DFQATT and CDR2 is SNEGSKA in the germline V gene (reference sequence). Germline trimming cut 2 bases from V and 2 bases from J; bases unmatched to any gene: 4. This CDR3 reads CSARTRTGGNQPQHF. DNA for the CDR3: TGCAGTGCTAGAACCAGGACAGGGGGCAATCAGCCCCAGCATTTT.

This clonotype was recorded a few times. CDR3 region: CSVKHQGIYGYTF. DNA of the CDR3: TGCAGCGTGAAACACCAGGGAATTTATGGCTACACCTTC. The chain joins TRBV29-1 to TRBJ1-2; D may be TRBD1 (5 bases). The V gene's germline CDR1 is SQVTM and CDR2 ANQGSEA. Trimming removed 6 bases at V and 5 bases at J, with 16 bases between. The CDR3 length is 13 residues.

V gene TRBV5-1 combines with J gene TRBJ2-7, with 8 nucleotides matching TRBD1. The CDR3 runs 14 residues. Germline lookup yields CDR1 SGHRS and CDR2 YFSETQ. V lost 4 bases to trimming and J lost 3 bases; unmatched junction nucleotides: 6. The CDR3 reads CASSAGQEIYEQYF. The CDR3 nucleotides are TGCGCCAGCAGCGCGGGACAGGAGATCTACGAGCAGTACTTC.

This clonotype was observed at least ten times. The genes are TRBV12-3 or TRBV12-4 and TRBJ1-1; D unresolved. The CDR3 is 14 residues long. Between the trimmed V and J ends, which lost 2 bases and 0 bases, there was a span of 7 bases. CDR3 amino acids: CASSLYSMNTEAFF. CDR3 nucleotides: TGTGCCAGCAGTTTATACAGCATGAACACTGAAGCTTTCTTT.

The DNA for the CDR3 is TGTGCCAGTAGTATAGATAGCGGGGGCCCCTACAATGAGCAGTTCTTC. Amino acid sequence: CASSIDSGGPYNEQFF. J is TRBJ2-1 and V is TRBV19; TRBD2 matches 9 bases. This CDR3 region has 16 residues. Germline assignment: CDR1 LNHDA and CDR2 SQIVND (reference sequence). With 0 bases clipped from V and 2 bases from J, the junction kept 2 bases outside the gene matches.

In its sample, this clonotype was seen a few times. J is TRBJ2-7 and V is TRBV6-5; no firm D call. Germline V lookup: CDR1 MNHEY, CDR2 SVGAGI. The CDR3 loop spans 14 amino acids. Trimming stripped 0 bases from V and 3 bases from J, with 9 bases between. The CDR3 sequence: CASSYSPRNYEQYF. CDR3 nucleotide sequence: TGTGCCAGCAGTTACTCTCCCAGAAACTACGAGCAGTACTTC.

The chain couples TRBV12-3 or TRBV12-4 to TRBJ2-7, with TRBD2 identical over 10 bases. Germline trimming cut 6 bases from V and 1 base from J; bases unmatched to any gene: 6. This CDR3 has 15 amino acids. The CDR3 nucleotides read TGTGCCAGCAGGGAGAGCGGGAGGGCTTCCTACGAGCAGTACTTC. Amino acid sequence: CASRESGRASYEQYF.

In its sample, this clonotype was seen a few times. The V call is TRBV12-3 or TRBV12-4, the J call TRBJ1-1, with D maybe TRBD1 (5 bases). CDR3 length: 12 amino acids. V was cut by 5 bases and J by 6 bases, with 10 bases left in between. The CDR3 DNA sequence: TGTGCCAGCAGTCCTATCAGGGCTGAAGCTTTCTTT. It specifies CASSPIRAEAFF.

V is TRBV5-1 and J is TRBJ2-1, with a possible D match to TRBD2 (7 bases). The V end lost 4 bases, the J end lost 2 bases, and 19 bases lay between the germline ends. Germline V gives CDR1 SGHRS, CDR2 YFSETQ. The CDR3 spans 17 residues. The CDR3 reads CASSTDRTGGPYNEQFF. For the CDR3, the DNA is TGCGCCAGCAGCACCGACAGGACCGGGGGGCCCTACAATGAGCAGTTCTTC.

This chain joins TRBV12-3 or TRBV12-4 and TRBJ2-1, with D tentatively TRBD1 or TRBD2 (5 bases each). This CDR3 has 12 residues. V shed 1 base and J shed 9 bases, with 7 bases lying between them. The CDR3 sequence: CASSLGGFEQFF. In DNA, the CDR3 is TGTGCCAGCAGTTTAGGGGGGTTTGAGCAGTTCTTC.

The gene calls are TRBV12-3 or TRBV12-4 and TRBJ2-2; 10 nucleotides agree with TRBD2. The CDR3 runs to 18 residues. Germline trimming cut 8 bases from V and 4 bases from J; bases unmatched to any gene: 16. DNA for the CDR3: TGTGCCAGCCTAACAACTTACCCGGGACTAGCGCCCACCGGGGAGCTGTTTTTT. It yields the protein CASLTTYPGLAPTGELFF.

To note about this clonotype: Given a much more abundant clone one base away, this may be a read error. This CDR3 is CASSQVEEQYF. CDR3 sequence (DNA): TGTGCCAGCAGCCAGGTGGAAGAGCAGTACTTC. The chain joins TRBV14 to TRBJ2-7; no reliable D call. The CDR3 contains 11 residues. With 3 bases removed from V and 7 bases from J, the gap between germline ends came to 7 bases. Germline CDR1 is SGHDN and CDR2 is FVKESK.

The V and J genes are TRBV4-3 and TRBJ2-7, with D uncertain. CDR1 is LGHNA and CDR2 is YSLEER in the germline V gene. Between the trimmed V and J ends, which lost 1 base and 0 bases, there was a span of 7 bases. This CDR3 is built from 14 residues. The CDR3 DNA is TGCGCCAGCAGCCAAGTAGATGGCTCCTACGAGCAGTACTTC. As protein: CASSQVDGSYEQYF.